These 6 T cell receptor beta chains came from one sample sequenced in a study of blood T cell repertoires in COVID-19. Profiling relied on immunoSEQ multiplex PCR, and the TCRdb table lists in-frame clones only, not all of them. The data contain 250,000 to 300,000 clones, around 89% of them seen just once; the ten biggest clones take up about 4.6%. Source material: peripheral blood. Receptors were obtained from a man between 40 and 49 years old with acute or convalescent COVID-19.

The chain links TRBV5-1 to TRBJ2-2; unclear D gene. Trimming shortened V by 2 bases and J by 2 bases, and 7 bases separated the two germline ends. Germline V gives CDR1 SGHRS, CDR2 YFSETQ. CDR3 length: 14 residues. The CDR3 DNA reads as TGCGCCAGCAGCTTTCTATTAAACACCGGGGAGCTGTTTTTT. Amino acid sequence: CASSFLLNTGELFF. The entire variable domain, with the rest obtained from reference TRBV5-1 and TRBJ2-2, is as follows: KAGVTQTPRYLIKTRGQQVTLSCSPISGHRSVSWYQQTPGQGLQFLFEYFSETQRNKGNFPGRFSGRQFSNSRSEMNVSTLELGDSALYLCASSFLLNTGELFFGEGSRLTVL.

This chain uses TRBV14 with TRBJ2-2, with 10 bases lining up with TRBD1. Germline V gives CDR1 SGHDN, CDR2 FVKESK. V trimming: 6 bases; J trimming: 5 bases; junction bases outside the gene matches: 6. The CDR3 totals 15 residues. The CDR3 DNA sequence: TGTGCCAGCAGTCATGGACAGGGGGTGACCGGGGAGCTGTTTTTT. Translation: CASSHGQGVTGELFF.

The gene calls are TRBV12-5 and TRBJ2-1, with D unclear. Germline CDR1 LGHNT, CDR2 FRNRAP. Deletions cut 4 bases from V and 6 bases from J, with 7 bases between. The CDR3 is 12 residues long. The DNA for the CDR3 is TGTGCTAGTGGTTACTTCGCCAATGAGCAGTTCTTC. This encodes CASGYFANEQFF.

The gene calls are TRBV12-3 or TRBV12-4 and TRBJ2-7, with D hard to call. This CDR3 comprises 13 residues. V was clipped by 3 bases and J by 3 bases, with 9 bases between them. This chain's CDR3 is CASSLGPIYEQYF. The CDR3 coding sequence is TGTGCCAGCAGTTTGGGCCCCATCTACGAGCAGTACTTC.

The rearrangement uses TRBV19 and TRBJ1-1; D call uncertain. The germline V gene encodes CDR1 LNHDA and CDR2 SQIVND (reference sequence). The V gene lost 5 bases and the J gene lost 3 bases, with 10 bases spanning the gap. This CDR3 spans 13 amino acids. This chain's CDR3 is CASSWQRHTEAFF. Written as DNA, the CDR3 is TGTGCCAGTAGTTGGCAGAGGCACACTGAAGCTTTCTTT. Together with reference TRBV19 and TRBJ1-1, the CDR3 gives the full variable domain: DGGITQSPKYLFRKEGQNVTLSCEQNLNHDAMYWYRQDPGQGLRLIYYSQIVNDFQKGDIAEGYSVSREKKESFPLTVTSAQKNPTAFYLCASSWQRHTEAFFGQGTRLTVV.

This clone appeared a few times. The genes are TRBV3-1 (or the pseudogene TRBV3-2) and TRBJ2-3, with 12 bases fitting TRBD2. The V and J ends lost 11 bases and 3 bases, in that order; junction bases with no gene match: 6. In germline, CDR1 is LGHDT, CDR2 YNNKEL (reference sequence). The CDR3 has 14 amino acids. The CDR3 loop is CASSGGGPTDTQYF. DNA for the CDR3: TGTGCCTCTAGCGGGGGGGGTCCGACAGATACGCAGTATTTT.